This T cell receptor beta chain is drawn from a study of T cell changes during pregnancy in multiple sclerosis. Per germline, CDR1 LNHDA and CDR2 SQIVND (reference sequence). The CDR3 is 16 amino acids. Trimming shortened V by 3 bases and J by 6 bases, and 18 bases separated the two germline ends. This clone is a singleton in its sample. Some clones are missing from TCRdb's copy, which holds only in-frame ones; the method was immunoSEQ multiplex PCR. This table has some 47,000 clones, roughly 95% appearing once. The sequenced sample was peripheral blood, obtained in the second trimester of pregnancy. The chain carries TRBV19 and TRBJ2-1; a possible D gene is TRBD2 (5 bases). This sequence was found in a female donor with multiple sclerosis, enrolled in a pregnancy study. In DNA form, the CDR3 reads TGTGCCAGTAGTATTAGTCGAGGGCCGTCTTCCAATGAGCAGTTCTTC. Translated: CASSISRGPSSNEQFF.